Listed here are 19 T cell receptor beta chains from one sample, sequenced in a study of tumor-infiltrating lymphocytes in primary liver carcinoma. A primer matching the constant region was used to make TCR beta cDNA from 500 to 650 ng of total RNA. The TCR beta library was amplified through three nested multiplex PCR rounds in a modified ARM-PCR procedure. Amplification in the first two PCR rounds was performed using TRBV1-TRBV30 forward primers and a C-beta reverse primer for approximately 10 cycles each. TCRdb re-derived calls from the multiplex PCR reads in MiXCR, one entry per CDR3 protein. The sample carries approximately 99,000 distinct CDR3 sequences, around two thirds recorded once. Co-extracted RNA and DNA came from approximately 20-30 mg of unsorted bulk tissue. The sequencing input was liver tumor tissue from sampling region 5. Subset of the sample: tumor region T5, tumor centre. Receptor source: a woman aged 60-70 years with primary liver carcinoma and hepatitis B virus infection.

This clonotype occurred a few times. The rearrangement links TRBV11-1 to TRBJ2-5; D is perhaps TRBD2 (6 bases). CDR3 length equals 15 residues. Trimming left V 7 bases short and J 4 bases short, with 19 bases between. Germline values: CDR1 SGHAT, CDR2 FQDESV (reference sequence). Here the CDR3 DNA reads TGTGCCAGCACCCTCACGGGACTTGCGAGAGAGACCCAGTACTTC. This translates into CASTLTGLARETQYF. Using reference TRBV11-1 and TRBJ2-5 for the parts outside the CDR3, the full variable domain is EAEVAQSPRYKITEKSQAVAFWCDPISGHATLYWYRQILGQGPELLVQFQDESVVDDSQLPKDRFSAERLKGVDSTLKIQPAELGDSAMYLCASTLTGLARETQYFGPGTRLLVL.

The chain has TRBV5-1 and TRBJ1-2, with a tentative D call TRBD1 (5 bases). This CDR3 has 15 residues. Germline V gene data show CDR1 as SGHRS and CDR2 as YFSETQ. The ends were cut back, 1 base at V and 8 bases at J, with 18 bases in the middle. The CDR3 sequence is CASSLTQSGAYGYTF. CDR3 DNA: TGCGCCAGCAGCTTGACCCAATCTGGGGCATACGGCTACACCTTC.

Details on this clonotype: At one end the junction does not follow the germline gene, possibly because of a read error. This chain links TRBV6-1 with TRBJ1-3; weak D call: TRBD1 (6 bases). This CDR3 region has 15 residues. Germline V gene lookup returns CDR1 MNHNS and CDR2 SASEGT. CDR3 in DNA: TGTGCCAGTAGTGTGGGGGGCAGCTCTGGAAACACCATAAATTTT. Its translation is CASSVGGSSGNTINF.

This clonotype was seen ten or more times. The chain employs TRBV28 and TRBJ1-6; no reliable D call. V lost 3 bases and J 9 bases, leaving 12 bases between the germline ends. The CDR3 sequence is 14 residues long. Germline loops: CDR1 MDHEN, CDR2 SYDVKM. CDR3 sequence: CASSLEVESSPLHF. CDR3 sequence (DNA): TGTGCCAGCAGTTTGGAAGTGGAGTCTTCACCCCTCCACTTT.

Worth noting for this clonotype: A single base separates this from a much larger clone, so it may be a read error. The CDR3 DNA follows: TGTGCCAGCAGTTTCGGGGGACTAGCGTTTGGTGAGCAGTTCTTC. Protein sequence: CASSFGGLAFGEQFF. The chain combines TRBV28 with TRBJ2-1; 10 bases are shared with TRBD2. The J segment lost 9 bases and the V segment lost 3 bases, leaving 8 bases of the junction unmatched. CDR3 size: 15 residues. Germline V gene lookup returns CDR1 MDHEN and CDR2 SYDVKM.

With regard to this clonotype: Relative to the germline gene, one junction end is altered; a read error may explain this. V is TRBV12-3 or TRBV12-4 and J is TRBJ2-5; D ambiguous. This CDR3 has 17 amino acids. Here the CDR3 reads CACSCSGALLGQETQYF. CDR3 nucleotides: TGTGCCTGCAGTTGTTCCGGAGCTTTGTTGGGGCAAGAGACCCAGTACTTC.

Judged by abundance, this clonotype is large. This chain uses TRBV11-2 with TRBJ2-3; 13 bases are shared with TRBD2. The V gene's germline CDR1 is SGHAT and CDR2 FQNNGV. V lost 4 bases and J lost 4; bases outside the gene matches: 2. CDR3 length: 15 amino acids. The CDR3 nucleotides are TGTGCCAGCAGCTCGGGACTAGCGGGACCAGATACGCAGTATTTT. As protein: CASSSGLAGPDTQYF.

A note on this clonotype: The junction departs from the called germline gene at one end, perhaps through a read error. This rearrangement joins TRBV2 to TRBJ1-2; the D is unclear. CDR1 and CDR2 from the germline V gene are SNHLY and FYNNEI. There are 12 residues in the CDR3. The CDR3 DNA follows: TGTGCCAGCAGTGATCAAGGGTATGGCTACGCCTTC. Protein sequence: CASSDQGYGYAF.

Notes on this clonotype: One end of the junction does not line up with germline, which may come from a read error. The chain is built from TRBV4-2 and TRBJ2-3; D remains ambiguous. The CDR3 loop spans 12 amino acids. Per germline, CDR1 LGHNA and CDR2 YNFKEQ. The CDR3 here is CAGSSQTDTQFF. The CDR3 DNA follows: TGTGCCGGCAGCTCCCAGACGGATACGCAGTTTTTT.

In regard to this clonotype: The CDR3 carries no conserved terminal phenylalanine or tryptophan, so it likely arises from a read error. The chain combines TRBV12-3 or TRBV12-4 with TRBJ1-5; no clear D gene. The CDR3 is 14 residues long. Trimming removed 2 bases at V and 5 bases at J, with 10 bases between. The CDR3, as DNA: TGTGCCAGCAGTTTAACGGATGGGCATCAGCCCCAGCATTCT. Its protein is CASSLTDGHQPQHS.

Notes on this clonotype: In this CDR3 the conserved last residue, phenylalanine or tryptophan, is missing, so a read error is likely. The genes are TRBV28 and TRBJ1-6; no firm D call. The CDR3 length is 12 residues. Trimming took off 3 bases at V and 15 bases at J, with 12 bases between the two ends. CDR1 is MDHEN, CDR2 SYDVKM, per germline. Here the CDR3 reads CASSLTRVNLHC. Written as DNA, the CDR3 is TGTGCCAGCAGTTTGACTAGGGTTAACCTCCACTGT.

To note about this clonotype: The junction departs from germline at one end; a sequencing error may be responsible. This sequence joins TRBV29-1 and TRBJ1-1, with D possibly matching TRBD1 (5 bases). CDR1 SQVTM and CDR2 ANQGSEA come from the germline V gene. This CDR3 spans 13 amino acids. Here the CDR3 DNA reads TGCAACGTTGAAGTCTCAGGGTCCGGACATGCTTTCTTT. Its translation is CNVEVSGSGHAFF.

Notes on this clonotype: The junction differs from germline at one of its ends, possibly a read error. CDR3 in amino acids: CASSLDPIRAPHYVYTF. The DNA of the CDR3 is TGTGCCAGCAGCTTAGATCCGATCAGGGCGCCGCACTATGTCTACACCTTC. V gene TRBV11-2 combines with J gene TRBJ1-2; weak D call: TRBD1 (5 bases). Germline CDR1 is SGHAT and CDR2 is FQNNGV. CDR3 length: 17 amino acids.

In the case of this clonotype: A junction boundary mismatches the germline segment, possibly from a read error. This chain links TRBV11-3 with TRBJ2-1, with TRBD2 as a possible D gene (6 bases). CDR1 and CDR2 (germline): SGHNT, YENEEA. The CDR3 covers 15 residues. The CDR3, as DNA: TGTGTCAGCAGCTTAGGAGGGACTGGAGCCTATGAGCAGTTCTTC. It is translated as CVSSLGGTGAYEQFF.

This clonotype was observed once. Relative to the germline gene, one junction end is altered; a read error may explain this. DNA of the CDR3: TGTGCCAGTACCGAAGCGGGAAGCTCCTACAGTGAGCAGTTCTTC. It specifies CASTEAGSSYSEQFF. V is TRBV6-5 and J is TRBJ2-1, with 7 bases matching TRBD2. Germline V gene lookup returns CDR1 MNHEY and CDR2 SVGAGI. This CDR3 is built from 15 residues.

A remark on this clonotype: A junction boundary mismatches the germline segment, possibly from a read error. The chain recombines TRBV5-1 with TRBJ2-5, with 9 bases identical to TRBD1. Germline CDR1 is SGHRS and CDR2 is YFSETQ. CDR3 size: 15 residues. CDR3 residues: CASNLGTGGWETQYF. Here the CDR3 DNA reads TGCGCCAGCAACTTGGGCACAGGGGGCTGGGAGACCCAGTACTTC. The full variable domain, with the rest looked up from reference TRBV5-1 and TRBJ2-5, is KAGVTQTPRYLIKTRGQQVTLSCSPISGHRSVSWYQQTPGQGLQFLFEYFSETQRNKGNFPGRFSGRQFSNSRSEMNVSTLELGDSALYLCASNLGTGGWETQYFGPGTRLLVL.

Of note for this clonotype: Germline is not matched at one junction end, which may reflect a read error. The V and J genes are TRBV29-1 and TRBJ2-2, with D perhaps TRBD1 (6 bases). This CDR3 comprises 13 residues. The germline gives CDR1 SQVTM, CDR2 ANQGSEA. For the CDR3, the DNA is TGCAGCGTCACAGGGCACTCGGACGGGAAGCTGTTTTTT. Translated: CSVTGHSDGKLFF.

In this sample, this clonotype turned up many times. Written as DNA, the CDR3 is TGCAGCGTCGCGGACACTATGTACGAGCAGTACTTC. It codes for CSVADTMYEQYF. The gene calls are TRBV29-1 and TRBJ2-7, with D tentatively TRBD1 (5 bases). Trimming left V 6 bases short and J 4 bases short, with 13 bases between. This CDR3 has 12 amino acids. Germline-derived CDR1 and CDR2 are SQVTM and ANQGSEA.

The chain couples TRBV4-1 to TRBJ2-4; no reliable D call. Trimming took 1 base from V and 2 from J, leaving 15 bases between them. The CDR3 spans 17 residues. CDR1 and CDR2 from the germline V gene are MGHRA and YSYEKL. CDR3 sequence (DNA): TGCGCCAGCAGCCAAGTATGGGTTGCCTCATCCAAAAACATTCAGTACTTC. Its protein product is CASSQVWVASSKNIQYF.